Listed below are T cell receptor beta chains from one sample, sequenced in a study of blood T cell repertoires in COVID-19. Libraries were prepared by immunoSEQ multiplex PCR; TCRdb keeps only in-frame clonotypes and omits some of them. The repertoire holds under 200,000 clones, with about 85% as singletons. The sequencing input was peripheral blood. The receptors stem from a man in his sixties or seventies with active or convalescent COVID-19. CDR3s leave out the opening cysteine and the closing phenylalanine or tryptophan. Each record gives: CDR3 protein, clone size, J gene, V gene. Size is omitted from some rows. Given values are once, few, many or a class for expanded clones.

ATSRYRASNEKLF,-,TRBJ1-4,TRBV15
ASWTSQRETQY,once,TRBJ2-5,TRBV28
ASSNGHSNQPQH,-,TRBJ1-5,TRBV19
ASSLGQGYGEQY,-,TRBJ2-7,TRBV5-1
ASRQGALGDEQF,-,TRBJ2-1,TRBV5-1
ASSLVAGNQPQH,once,TRBJ1-5,TRBV5-8
AWSTPGTPVRPSPLH,few,TRBJ1-6,TRBV30
ASSLMVSRYEQY,-,TRBJ2-7,TRBV11-2
ASSLEASRH,-,TRBJ1-3,TRBV7-9
ASSYGRGRAHNEQF,-,TRBJ2-1,TRBV6-2/TRBV6-3
ASSQLVDTQY,-,TRBJ2-3,TRBV7-9
ASTLSGNSPLH,-,TRBJ1-6,TRBV6-5
ASSYPGRQGEQY,few,TRBJ2-7,TRBV6-5
ASSTGALETQY,-,TRBJ2-5,TRBV19
SASPGSTDTQY,-,TRBJ2-3,TRBV29-1
ASNKAGRTEAF,-,TRBJ1-1,TRBV19
ASSLRLAEFQETQY,-,TRBJ2-5,TRBV11-2
ASSFPGEHTEAF,few,TRBJ1-1,TRBV5-4
ASSLEGAVIYEQY,-,TRBJ2-7,TRBV7-2
AISEPGLAGDEQY,-,TRBJ2-7,TRBV10-3
ASSRQASYEQY,few,TRBJ2-7,TRBV27
ASSFTGMNTEAF,-,TRBJ1-1,TRBV5-1
ASSQDSTPGGSQETQY,-,TRBJ2-5,TRBV3-1/TRBV3-2
ASSTRRTGGNVLT,once,TRBJ2-6,TRBV19
ASRTVGARLDETQY,-,TRBJ2-5,TRBV7-2
ASRFSLKDTQY,-,TRBJ2-3,TRBV5-1
ATSDSGTSGTGELF,-,TRBJ2-2,TRBV24-1
ASSKRPVGYGYT,-,TRBJ1-2,TRBV28
SVVAAINQPQH,-,TRBJ1-5,TRBV29-1
ASIPTGVSYGYT,-,TRBJ1-2,TRBV19
ASSPRLARSSYEQY,-,TRBJ2-7,TRBV7-9
ASRPPGTGYNEQF,-,TRBJ2-1,TRBV6-5
ASTTGPGGTDTQY,-,TRBJ2-3,TRBV28
ASSQVSFWSAAYNEQF,-,TRBJ2-1,TRBV4-1
ASSDLSGREETQY,-,TRBJ2-5,TRBV2
ASSPPGQGPQPQH,-,TRBJ1-5,TRBV28
ASSYLLDYTETQY,-,TRBJ2-5,TRBV6-5
ASSLAVGYNEQF,-,TRBJ2-1,TRBV13
ASSLGGTYNSPLH,-,TRBJ1-6,TRBV27
ASSFPYPRSGTTYYGYT,-,TRBJ1-2,TRBV28
ASSLGIGGAYEQY,-,TRBJ2-7,TRBV5-5
AWDRDAGYT,-,TRBJ1-2,TRBV30
ASSSQGRSYNEQF,-,TRBJ2-1,TRBV6-2/TRBV6-3
ASGLGQGTEAF,-,TRBJ1-1,TRBV12-5
ASSLGHLAGERYEQY,-,TRBJ2-7,TRBV7-9
ASSLQGAANEKLF,-,TRBJ1-4,TRBV5-1
ASSPGQGPGNTIY,few,TRBJ1-3,TRBV11-3
ASSPRVTGELF,-,TRBJ2-2,TRBV5-6
ASSLADRAQLSYNEQF,-,TRBJ2-1,TRBV5-1
ASSVGGYDQPQH,-,TRBJ1-5,TRBV9
ASSLDLGQVNSPLH,-,TRBJ1-6,TRBV11-2
ASSGGTSVRTDTQY,-,TRBJ2-3,TRBV9
ASSLGTEETQY,-,TRBJ2-5,TRBV7-2
ASSSTRQGAYQPQH,-,TRBJ1-5,TRBV6-5
ASGGESYYEQY,-,TRBJ2-7,TRBV28
ASSFQRQQPQH,-,TRBJ1-5,TRBV5-8
SASSGRGYNEQF,-,TRBJ2-1,TRBV20-1
ASSDVGGRVTDTQY,-,TRBJ2-3,TRBV2
ATSDPGLAEETQY,few,TRBJ2-5,TRBV24-1
ATSRDRTGQGEAF,-,TRBJ1-1,TRBV15